The source of this T cell receptor (beta chain) is a study of OX40 agonist ivuxolimab in advanced cancers. Overall study findings and caveats: CD8+ T cells showed, on average, more clonal expansion than CD4+ cells. The authors did not determine the antigen specificity of the expanded peripheral T cells.

The repertoire was sequenced with immunoSEQ multiplex PCR; TCRdb's copy has only in-frame clones and lacks some. The sample holds roughly 53,000 clones, approximately 86% seen once. The CDR3 contains 13 residues. The ends were cut back, 3 bases at V and 10 bases at J, with 12 bases in the middle. Germline CDR1 and CDR2: LGHNA and YSLEER. Details on this clone: What it recognizes is unknown.

The receptor comes from an adult with an advanced solid tumor such as melanoma, head and neck, liver or kidney cancer. The chain links TRBV4-3 to TRBJ1-4, with D possibly being TRBD1 (5 bases). Material: CD4+ or CD8+ T cells sorted from blood, obtained in a trial of the OX40 agonist ivuxolimab. CDR3 in DNA: TGCGCCAGCAGCCAGGGGGGGGTGGGAAAACTGTTTTTT. This gives the protein CASSQGGVGKLFF.